Below are 9 T cell receptor beta chains sequenced from a single sample in a study of T cell responses to AZD1222 COVID-19 vaccine. Data came from immunoSEQ multiplex PCR; TCRdb stores just in-frame clones and leaves some out. The sample contains 150,000 or so clones, roughly 92% of which appear only once. Sequenced material: peripheral blood, taken on day 0 of AZD1222 vaccination. The source is an adult in good health.

Regarding this clone: Additional DNA sequences in this sample encode the identical CDR3. The chain is built from TRBV3-1 (or the pseudogene TRBV3-2) and TRBJ2-5, with D tentatively TRBD1 (6 bases). The V end lost 4 bases, the J end lost 4 bases, and 10 bases lay between the germline ends. CDR1 LGHDT and CDR2 YNNKEL come from the germline V gene (reference sequence). CDR3 length equals 13 residues. The CDR3 protein is CASSPGAGETQYF. The CDR3 nucleotides are TGTGCCAGCAGCCCAGGGGCGGGAGAGACCCAGTACTTC.

About this clone itself: The sample carries other DNA sequences with the same CDR3. The chain uses TRBV12-3 or TRBV12-4 and TRBJ2-5, with TRBD2 identical over 9 bases. The CDR3 extends over 12 amino acids. Losses at the gene ends were 6 bases for V and 5 bases for J; bases not matched to a gene: 1. The CDR3 region is CASRRGGETQYF. CDR3 in DNA: TGTGCCAGCAGGCGGGGGGGCGAGACCCAGTACTTC.

The rearrangement joins TRBV19 to TRBJ2-2; 7 positions match TRBD1. Trimming cost V 3 bases and J 7 bases; bases outside gene matches: 8. Germline V gene data show CDR1 as LNHDA and CDR2 as SQIVND (reference sequence). The CDR3 is 15 amino acids. The CDR3 region has the DNA TGTGCCAGTAGTATGAGGGGGCGCGTAGGCGGGGAGCTGTTTTTT. The encoded protein is CASSMRGRVGGELFF.

The genes are TRBV5-1 and TRBJ2-7; possibly TRBD2 for D (6 bases). Trimming shortened V by 0 bases and J by 7 bases, and 8 bases separated the two germline ends. CDR3 length: 12 amino acids. Germline loops: CDR1 SGHRS, CDR2 YFSETQ. The CDR3 reads CASSLGAGEQYF. CDR3 bases: TGCGCCAGCAGCTTGGGGGCGGGGGAGCAGTACTTC. The full variable domain, its missing parts supplied by reference TRBV5-1 and TRBJ2-7, is KAGVTQTPRYLIKTRGQQVTLSCSPISGHRSVSWYQQTPGQGLQFLFEYFSETQRNKGNFPGRFSGRQFSNSRSEMNVSTLELGDSALYLCASSLGAGEQYFGPGTRLTVT.

The V gene is TRBV2, the J gene TRBJ2-7; D is unclear. Germline V CDR1 and CDR2: SNHLY, FYNNEI. The CDR3 has 15 residues. Between the trimmed V and J ends, which lost 1 base and 0 bases, there was a span of 10 bases. CDR3 DNA sequence: TGTGCCAGCAGTGAAGTTACAGAGAGCTCCTACGAGCAGTACTTC. Translation gives CASSEVTESSYEQYF.

This chain connects TRBV30 to TRBJ1-1; 7 bases are shared with TRBD1. V gave up 8 bases and J gave up 0 bases; unmatched junction bases: 3. The CDR3 loop spans 12 amino acids. From germline, CDR1 is GTSNPN and CDR2 SVGIG (reference sequence). For the CDR3, the DNA is TGTGCCAGAGACAGGGTGAACACTGAAGCTTTCTTT. It codes for CARDRVNTEAFF.

This chain links TRBV6-1 with TRBJ1-5, with 12 bases fitting TRBD1. Trimming at V came to 4 bases and at J to 7 bases, leaving 8 bases not matched to a gene. The CDR3 is 16 amino acids. Germline V lookup: CDR1 MNHNS, CDR2 SASEGT. The CDR3 nucleotides are TGTGCCAGCAGTGCACCGGGACAGGGGGCAGGACAGCCCCAGCATTTT. This translates into CASSAPGQGAGQPQHF.

This chain uses TRBV5-1 with TRBJ2-7; 7 positions agree with TRBD1. This CDR3 has 14 residues. The ends lost 4 bases at V and 5 bases at J; junction bases unmatched: 9. In germline, CDR1 is SGHRS, CDR2 YFSETQ. As DNA, the CDR3 is TGCGCCAGCAGCCCCCGACAGGGCGACGACGAGCAGTACTTC. Translated: CASSPRQGDDEQYF.

The gene calls are TRBV27 and TRBJ1-3; D not certain. There are 17 residues in the CDR3. Trimming cost V 5 bases and J 0 bases, with 17 bases left between them. The germline CDR1 and CDR2 sequences are MNHEY and SMNVEV (reference sequence). This CDR3 is CASSPQHIDASGNTIYF. DNA of the CDR3: TGTGCCAGCAGTCCGCAACACATCGACGCCTCTGGAAACACCATATATTTT.